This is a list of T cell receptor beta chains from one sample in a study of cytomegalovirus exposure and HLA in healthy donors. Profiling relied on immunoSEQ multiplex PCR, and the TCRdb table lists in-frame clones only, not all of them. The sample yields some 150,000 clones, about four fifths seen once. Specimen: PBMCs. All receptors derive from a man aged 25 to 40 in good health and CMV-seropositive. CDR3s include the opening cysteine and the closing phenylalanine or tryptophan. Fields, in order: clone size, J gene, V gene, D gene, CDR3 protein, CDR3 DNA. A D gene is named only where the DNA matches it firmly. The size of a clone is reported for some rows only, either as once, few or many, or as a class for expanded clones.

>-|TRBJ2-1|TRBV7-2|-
CASSLAVWLVGYNEQFF
TGTGCCAGCAGCTTAGCGGTGTGGCTAGTCGGCTACAATGAGCAGTTCTTC
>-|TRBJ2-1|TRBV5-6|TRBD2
CASSFSGRSRDEQFF
TGTGCCAGCAGCTTTAGCGGGAGGAGTCGGGATGAGCAGTTCTTC
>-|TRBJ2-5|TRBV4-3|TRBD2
CASSQVGQLRGGQETQYF
TGCGCCAGCAGCCAAGTGGGGCAGTTGCGGGGGGGACAAGAGACCCAGTACTTC
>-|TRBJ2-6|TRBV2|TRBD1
CASTGTGVGANVLTF
TGTGCCAGCACCGGGACAGGGGTTGGGGCCAACGTCCTGACTTTC
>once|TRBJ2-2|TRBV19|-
CASMTARNTGELFF
TGTGCCAGCATGACAGCCCGGAACACCGGGGAGCTGTTTTTT
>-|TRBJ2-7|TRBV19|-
CASTRTTGAGSLRRGAYEQYF
TGTGCCAGTACTAGGACCACGGGGGCAGGGTCCCTTCGCAGGGGGGCCTACGAGCAGTACTTC
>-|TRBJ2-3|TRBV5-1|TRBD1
CASSFTGETDTQYF
TGCGCCAGCAGCTTCACAGGGGAAACAGATACGCAGTATTTT
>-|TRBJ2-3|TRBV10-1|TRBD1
CASRSQEWGFRDRHLYGTDTQYF
TGCGCCAGCAGGTCTCAAGAGTGGGGATTCCGGGACAGGCACTTATATGGCACAGATACGCAGTATTTT
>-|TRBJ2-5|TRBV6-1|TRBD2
CASSGLAGEQETQYF
TGTGCCAGCAGTGGTTTAGCGGGAGAACAGGAGACCCAGTACTTC
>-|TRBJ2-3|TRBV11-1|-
CASSFMRGTDTQYF
TGTGCCAGCAGTTTTATGCGGGGCACAGATACGCAGTATTTT
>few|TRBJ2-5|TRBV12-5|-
CASGLGGAGETQYF
TGTGCTAGTGGTTTAGGTGGGGCAGGTGAGACCCAGTACTTC
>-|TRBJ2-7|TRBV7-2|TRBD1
CASSRDRGWNEQYF
TGTGCCAGCAGCCGGGACAGGGGATGGAACGAGCAGTACTTC
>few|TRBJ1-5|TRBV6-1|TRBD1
CASSGQGAGNQPQHF
TGTGCCAGCAGTGGACAGGGGGCTGGCAATCAGCCCCAGCATTTT
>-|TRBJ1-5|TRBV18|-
CASSPGSSNQPQHF
TGTGCCAGCTCACCCGGGTCCAGCAATCAGCCCCAGCATTTT
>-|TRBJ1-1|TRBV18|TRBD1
CASSPATGTTEAFF
TGTGCCAGCTCACCAGCGACAGGGACCACTGAAGCTTTCTTT
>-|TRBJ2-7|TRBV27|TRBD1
CASSQDRGLVFEQYF
TGTGCCAGCAGCCAAGACAGGGGTTTAGTTTTCGAGCAGTACTTC
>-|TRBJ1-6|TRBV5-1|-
CASSLAIGVDNSPLHF
TGCGCCAGCAGCTTGGCCATAGGAGTTGATAATTCACCCCTCCACTTT
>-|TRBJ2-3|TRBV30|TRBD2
CAWSEGLAGGGTQYF
TGTGCCTGGAGTGAAGGACTAGCGGGAGGCGGGACGCAGTATTTT
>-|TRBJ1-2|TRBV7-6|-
CASSALGARGYTF
TGTGCCAGCAGCGCACTGGGGGCTCGGGGCTACACCTTC
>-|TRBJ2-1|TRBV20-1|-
CSASGKKEQFF
TGCAGTGCTAGCGGGAAAAAAGAGCAGTTCTTC
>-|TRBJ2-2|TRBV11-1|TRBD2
CASSLRASGTNTGELFF
TGTGCCAGCAGCTTGCGGGCTAGCGGAACGAACACCGGGGAGCTGTTTTTT
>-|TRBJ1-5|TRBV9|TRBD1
CASSGQQGSVRNQPQHF
TGTGCCAGCAGCGGACAACAGGGGTCGGTGCGCAATCAGCCCCAGCATTTT
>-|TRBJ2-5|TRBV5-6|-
CASSLPGGATQYF
TGTGCCAGCAGCTTGCCAGGAGGAGCGACCCAGTACTTC
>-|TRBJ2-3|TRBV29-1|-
CSVAGGFADTQYF
TGCAGCGTTGCTGGGGGCTTCGCAGATACGCAGTATTTT
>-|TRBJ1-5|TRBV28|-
CASSPPAGNQPQHF
TGTGCCAGCAGCCCCCCGGCGGGCAATCAGCCCCAGCATTTT
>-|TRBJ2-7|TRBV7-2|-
CASSLGHISYEQYF
TGTGCCAGCAGCTTAGGACATATCTCCTACGAGCAGTACTTC
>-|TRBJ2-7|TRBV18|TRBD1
CASSPLSGQGHSEQYF
TGTGCCAGCTCACCACTGTCGGGACAGGGCCACTCGGAGCAGTACTTC
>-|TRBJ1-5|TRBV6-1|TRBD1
CASSKPGQGSQPQHF
TGTGCCAGCAGTAAGCCGGGACAGGGGAGTCAGCCCCAGCATTTT
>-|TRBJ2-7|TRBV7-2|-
CASSFDSNTYEQYF
TGTGCCAGCAGCTTTGACAGCAACACCTACGAGCAGTACTTC
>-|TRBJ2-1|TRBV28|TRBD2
CASSRLAGDGNEQFF
TGTGCCAGCAGCCGACTAGCGGGAGACGGGAATGAGCAGTTCTTC
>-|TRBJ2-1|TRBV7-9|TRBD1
CASSFPGGPLDEQFF
TGTGCCAGCAGCTTCCCAGGGGGTCCCCTAGATGAGCAGTTCTTC
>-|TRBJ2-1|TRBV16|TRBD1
CASSQLGTGARDEQFF
TGTGCCAGCAGCCAATTAGGGACAGGGGCGAGAGATGAGCAGTTCTTC
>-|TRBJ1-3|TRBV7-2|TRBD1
CASSPYQTGAGNTIYF
TGTGCCAGCAGCCCTTACCAGACAGGGGCTGGAAACACCATATATTTT
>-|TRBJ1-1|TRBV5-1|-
CASRGAPRDTEAFF
TGCGCCAGCAGGGGAGCGCCGAGGGACACTGAAGCTTTCTTT
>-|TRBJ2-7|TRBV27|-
CASAGSSYEQYF
TGTGCCTCGGCGGGGAGCTCCTACGAGCAGTACTTC
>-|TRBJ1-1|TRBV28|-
CASGRGSSTEAFF
TGTGCCAGCGGGCGCGGGAGCAGCACTGAAGCTTTCTTT
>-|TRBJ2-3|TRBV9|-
CASSTSIREPYTQYF
TGTGCCAGCAGCACCTCAATCCGGGAACCTTATACGCAGTATTTT
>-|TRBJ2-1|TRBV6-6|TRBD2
CASSYFGTSGSNEQFF
TGTGCCAGCAGTTATTTTGGGACTAGCGGGAGCAATGAGCAGTTCTTC
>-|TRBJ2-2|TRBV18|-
CASSLSAGTNTGELFF
TGTGCCAGCTCACTTTCTGCCGGGACTAACACCGGGGAGCTGTTTTTT
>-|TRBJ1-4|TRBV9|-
CASSVSGRGEKLFF
TGTGCCAGCAGCGTATCGGGGAGGGGTGAAAAACTGTTTTTT
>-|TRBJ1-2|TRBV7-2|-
CASSLTAGYGYTF
TGTGCCAGCAGCTTAACAGCAGGATATGGCTACACCTTC
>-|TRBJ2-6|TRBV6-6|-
CASRRLGAGANVLTF
TGTGCCAGCAGGCGACTAGGAGCTGGGGCCAACGTCCTGACTTTC
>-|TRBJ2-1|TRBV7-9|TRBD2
CASPRVSGGHLYEQFF
TGTGCCAGCCCTAGAGTCAGCGGGGGACACCTCTATGAGCAGTTCTTC
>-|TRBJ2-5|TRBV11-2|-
CASSLVTQYQETQYF
TGTGCCAGCAGCTTAGTAACCCAGTACCAAGAGACCCAGTACTTC